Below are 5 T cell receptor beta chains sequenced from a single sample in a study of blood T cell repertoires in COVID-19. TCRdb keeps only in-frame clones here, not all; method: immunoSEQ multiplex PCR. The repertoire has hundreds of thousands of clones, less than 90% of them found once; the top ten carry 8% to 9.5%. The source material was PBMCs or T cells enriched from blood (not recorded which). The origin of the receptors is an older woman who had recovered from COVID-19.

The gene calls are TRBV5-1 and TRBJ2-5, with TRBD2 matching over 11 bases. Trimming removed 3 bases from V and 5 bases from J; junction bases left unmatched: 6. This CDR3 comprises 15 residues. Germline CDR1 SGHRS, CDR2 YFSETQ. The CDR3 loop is CASSSSGGFTETQYF. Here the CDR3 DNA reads TGCGCCAGCAGCTCTAGCGGGGGGTTTACGGAGACCCAGTACTTC.

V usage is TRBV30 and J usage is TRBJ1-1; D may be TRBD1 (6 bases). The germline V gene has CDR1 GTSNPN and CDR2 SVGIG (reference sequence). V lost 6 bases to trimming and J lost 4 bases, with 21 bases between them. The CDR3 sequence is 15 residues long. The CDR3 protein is CACQRGQGLGTEAFF. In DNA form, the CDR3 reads TGTGCCTGCCAAAGGGGTCAGGGGCTGGGCACTGAAGCTTTCTTT. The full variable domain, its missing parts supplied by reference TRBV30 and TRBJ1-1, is SQTIHQWPATLVQPVGSPLSLECTVEGTSNPNLYWYRQAAGRGLQLLFYSVGIGQISSEVPQNLSASRPQDRQFILSSKKLLLSDSGFYLCACQRGQGLGTEAFFGQGTRLTVV.

Written as DNA, the CDR3 is TGTGCCAGCAGCTCGAAGTCGGAGGTCAACAGGGAAGGCTACACCTTC. Translating gives CASSSKSEVNREGYTF. The J gene is TRBJ1-2, the V gene TRBV5-4; tentative D call: TRBD1 (6 bases). V shed 3 bases and J shed 8 bases, with 23 bases lying between them. CDR3 length: 16 residues. From germline, CDR1 is SGHNT and CDR2 YYREEE (reference sequence).

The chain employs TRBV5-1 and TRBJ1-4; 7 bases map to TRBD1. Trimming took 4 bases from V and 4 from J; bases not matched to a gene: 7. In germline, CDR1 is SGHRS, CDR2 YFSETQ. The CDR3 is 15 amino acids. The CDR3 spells CASSMTGKGNEKLFF. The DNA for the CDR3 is TGCGCCAGCAGCATGACAGGGAAGGGTAATGAAAAACTGTTTTTT.

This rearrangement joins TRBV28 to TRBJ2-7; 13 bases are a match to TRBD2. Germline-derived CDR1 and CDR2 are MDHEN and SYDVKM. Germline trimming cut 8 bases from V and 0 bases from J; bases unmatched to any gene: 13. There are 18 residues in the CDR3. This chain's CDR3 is CASFKVIGLAGDSYEQYF. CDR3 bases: TGTGCCAGCTTTAAAGTTATAGGACTAGCGGGGGACTCCTACGAGCAGTACTTC.